The clone carrying this T cell receptor (beta chain) came up a few times. The sample is drawn from a study of T cells after yellow fever vaccination. One entry per CDR3 protein results from TCRdb running MiXCR on the 5' RACE reads. Found here are around 590,000 distinct CDR3 sequences, over 9% of them singletons; the top ten hold more than 13%. Germline V lookup: CDR1 MNHNS, CDR2 SASEGT. Unmatched junction bases numbered 4, after V lost 6 bases and J lost 5 bases. The CDR3 is 14 amino acids. The chain is built from TRBV6-1 and TRBJ2-2; 9 nucleotides line up with TRBD1. This clonotype originated in a man aged 25-45 years who received the YFV17D yellow fever vaccine. The material was PBMCs, obtained on the day of the yellow fever booster vaccination. The CDR3 loop reads CASRLDRGTGELFF. The CDR3 region has the DNA TGTGCCAGCAGATTGGACAGGGGTACCGGGGAGCTGTTTTTT.